A selection of T cell receptor beta chains follows, all from one sample in a study of siplizumab effects on memory and regulatory T cells. Some clones are missing from TCRdb's copy, which holds only in-frame ones; the method was immunoSEQ multiplex PCR. The data contain 50,000 to 60,000 clones, roughly nine tenths of them singletons. Sequenced input: naive CD8+ T cells sorted from blood. The receptors originated from a human donor in good health. The CDR3 runs from the conserved cysteine through the conserved F or W. Fields, in order: J gene, V gene, CDR3 protein.

TRBJ2-2 TRBV6-5 CASSSRLAGGLGELFF
TRBJ2-5 TRBV29-1 CSVRRQETQYF
TRBJ2-7 TRBV6-1 CASRSQTGAVLEQYF
TRBJ2-7 TRBV7-6 CASSQADRGPYEQYF
TRBJ2-7 TRBV14 CASSQASQTYEQYF
TRBJ2-3 TRBV28 CASRLAGGDTDTQYF
TRBJ1-2 TRBV10-1 CASSDSPGQISF
TRBJ1-1 TRBV5-1 CASSLEPYDIEAFF
TRBJ2-7 TRBV5-1 CASSTDGYEQYF
TRBJ2-5 TRBV11-2 CASSSELAGGQETQYF
TRBJ2-1 TRBV5-1 CASSLTSGGGNEQFF